This T cell receptor (beta chain) was sequenced in a study of immune cell composition in non-small cell lung cancer. Sequencing used immunoSEQ multiplex PCR; TCRdb keeps in-frame clones, though not all of them. The data hold 1,500 or so clones, with 66% observed a single time. Normal lung was sampled as far from the tumour as possible, at least 3 cm. The specimen was non-adjacent lung tissue. This clonotype was sampled from a human donor with non-small cell lung cancer.

The CDR3 nucleotides are TGCGCCAGCAGCCTAACAGCAACGATAGAAGGCTACACCTTC. This gives the protein CASSLTATIEGYTF. The genes are TRBV5-1 and TRBJ1-2; no firm D call. Per germline, CDR1 SGHRS and CDR2 YFSETQ. The CDR3 covers 14 residues. The ends were cut back, 4 bases at V and 8 bases at J, with 18 bases in the middle.